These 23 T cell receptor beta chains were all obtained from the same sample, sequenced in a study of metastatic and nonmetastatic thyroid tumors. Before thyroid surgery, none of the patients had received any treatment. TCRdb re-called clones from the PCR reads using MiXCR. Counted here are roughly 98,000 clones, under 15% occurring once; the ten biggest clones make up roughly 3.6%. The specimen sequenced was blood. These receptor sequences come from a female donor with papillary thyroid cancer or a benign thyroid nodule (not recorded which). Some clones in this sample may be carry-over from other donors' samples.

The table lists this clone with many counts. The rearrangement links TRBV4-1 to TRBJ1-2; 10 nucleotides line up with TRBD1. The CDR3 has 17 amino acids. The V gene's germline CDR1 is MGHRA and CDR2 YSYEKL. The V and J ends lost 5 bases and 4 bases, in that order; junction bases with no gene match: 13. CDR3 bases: TGCGCCAGCAGCGATTTCCCCCGGGACAGGGGAAGCTATGGCTACACCTTC. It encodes CASSDFPRDRGSYGYTF.

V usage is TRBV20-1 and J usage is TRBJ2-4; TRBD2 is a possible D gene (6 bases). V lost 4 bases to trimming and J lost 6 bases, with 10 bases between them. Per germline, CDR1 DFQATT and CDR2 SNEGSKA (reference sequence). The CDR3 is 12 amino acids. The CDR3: CSAKRRVNIQYF. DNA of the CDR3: TGCAGTGCTAAAAGGAGGGTAAACATTCAGTACTTC.

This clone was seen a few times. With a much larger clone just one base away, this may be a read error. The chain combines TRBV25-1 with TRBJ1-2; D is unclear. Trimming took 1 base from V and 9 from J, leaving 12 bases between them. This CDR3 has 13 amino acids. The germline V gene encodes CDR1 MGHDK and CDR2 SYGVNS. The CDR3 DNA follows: TGTGCCAGCAGTGAATGCGTATGGACCAGCTACACCTTC. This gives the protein CASSECVWTSYTF.

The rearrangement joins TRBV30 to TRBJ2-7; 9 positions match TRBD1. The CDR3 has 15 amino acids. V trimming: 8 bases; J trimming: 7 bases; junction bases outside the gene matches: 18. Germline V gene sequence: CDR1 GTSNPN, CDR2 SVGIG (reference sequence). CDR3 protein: CALRPRDREGVEQYF. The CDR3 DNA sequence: TGTGCCCTGAGACCCCGGGACAGGGAGGGGGTAGAGCAGTACTTC.

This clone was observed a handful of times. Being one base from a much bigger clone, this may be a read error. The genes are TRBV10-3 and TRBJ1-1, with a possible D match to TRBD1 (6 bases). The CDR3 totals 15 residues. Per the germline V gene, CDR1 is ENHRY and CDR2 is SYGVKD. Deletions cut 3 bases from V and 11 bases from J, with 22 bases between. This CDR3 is CAISDLDTGGARAFF. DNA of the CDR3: TGTGCCATCAGTGACCTGGATACGGGGGGCGCGCGTGCTTTCTTT.

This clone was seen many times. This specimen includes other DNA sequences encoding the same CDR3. CDR3 nucleotide sequence: TGTGCCAGCAGATCGACAGGCCGGGATGAGCAGTTCTTC. It is translated as CASRSTGRDEQFF. The chain couples TRBV2 to TRBJ2-1; tentatively, D is TRBD1 (6 bases). The CDR3 is 13 residues long. V was cut by 6 bases and J by 8 bases, with 14 bases left in between. Germline-derived CDR1 and CDR2 are SNHLY and FYNNEI.

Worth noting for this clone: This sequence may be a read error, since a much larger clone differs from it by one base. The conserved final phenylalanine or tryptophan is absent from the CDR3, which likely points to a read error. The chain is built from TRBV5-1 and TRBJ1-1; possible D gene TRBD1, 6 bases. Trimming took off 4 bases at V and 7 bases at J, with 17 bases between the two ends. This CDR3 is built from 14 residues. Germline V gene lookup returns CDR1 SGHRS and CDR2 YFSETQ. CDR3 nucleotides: TGCGCCAGCAGCCGAGGGACATCTGTTGTTGAAGCTTTCTCT. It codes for CASSRGTSVVEAFS.

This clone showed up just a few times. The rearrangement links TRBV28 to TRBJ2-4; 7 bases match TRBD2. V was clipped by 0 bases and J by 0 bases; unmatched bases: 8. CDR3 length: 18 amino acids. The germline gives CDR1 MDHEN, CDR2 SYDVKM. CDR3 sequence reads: CASSLWSGEALAKNIQYF. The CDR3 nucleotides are TGTGCCAGCAGTTTATGGAGCGGGGAGGCGCTAGCCAAAAACATTCAGTACTTC.

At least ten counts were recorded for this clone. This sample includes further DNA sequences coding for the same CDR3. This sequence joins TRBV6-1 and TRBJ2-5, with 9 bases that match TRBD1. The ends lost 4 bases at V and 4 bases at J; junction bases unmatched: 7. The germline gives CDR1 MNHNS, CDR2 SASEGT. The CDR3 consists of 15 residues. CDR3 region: CASSGGTGNLETQYF. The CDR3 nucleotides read TGTGCCAGCAGTGGTGGGACAGGGAATTTAGAGACCCAGTACTTC.

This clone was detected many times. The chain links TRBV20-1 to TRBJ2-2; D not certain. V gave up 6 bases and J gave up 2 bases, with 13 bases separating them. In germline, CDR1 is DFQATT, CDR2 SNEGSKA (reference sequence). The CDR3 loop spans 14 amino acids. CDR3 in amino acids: CSATSRLNTGELFF. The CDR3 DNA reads TGCAGTGCCACCTCCAGGCTCAACACCGGGGAGCTGTTTTTT.

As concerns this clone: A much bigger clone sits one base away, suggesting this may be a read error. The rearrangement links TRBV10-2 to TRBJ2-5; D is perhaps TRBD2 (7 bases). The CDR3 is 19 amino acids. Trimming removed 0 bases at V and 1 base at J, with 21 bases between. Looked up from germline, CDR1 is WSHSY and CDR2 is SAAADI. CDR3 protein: CASSESFRGAPSGQETQYF. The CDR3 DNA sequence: TGCGCCAGCAGTGAGTCTTTTCGGGGGGCCCCCTCCGGCCAAGAGACCCAGTACTTC.

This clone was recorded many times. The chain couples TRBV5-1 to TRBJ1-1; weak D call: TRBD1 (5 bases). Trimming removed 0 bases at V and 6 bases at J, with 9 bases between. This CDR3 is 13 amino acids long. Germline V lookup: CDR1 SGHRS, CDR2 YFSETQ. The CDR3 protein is CASSLVRGSEAFF. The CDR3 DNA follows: TGCGCCAGCAGCTTGGTCCGGGGGTCTGAAGCTTTCTTT.

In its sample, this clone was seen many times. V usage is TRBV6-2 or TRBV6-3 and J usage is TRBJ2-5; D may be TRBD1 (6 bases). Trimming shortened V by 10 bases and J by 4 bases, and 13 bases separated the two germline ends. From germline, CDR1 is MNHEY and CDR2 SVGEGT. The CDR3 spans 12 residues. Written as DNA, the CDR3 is TGTGCCACCCGAGGGGGTTTAGAGACCCAGTACTTC. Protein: CATRGGLETQYF.

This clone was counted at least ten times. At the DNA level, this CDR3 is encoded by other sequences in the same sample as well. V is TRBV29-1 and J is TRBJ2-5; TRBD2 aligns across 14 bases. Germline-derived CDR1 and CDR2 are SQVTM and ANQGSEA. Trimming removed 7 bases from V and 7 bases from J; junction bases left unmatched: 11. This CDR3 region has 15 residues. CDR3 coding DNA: TGCAGCGCCCGGACTAGCGGGGGGATTGAGGGGACCCAGTACTTC. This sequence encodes CSARTSGGIEGTQYF.

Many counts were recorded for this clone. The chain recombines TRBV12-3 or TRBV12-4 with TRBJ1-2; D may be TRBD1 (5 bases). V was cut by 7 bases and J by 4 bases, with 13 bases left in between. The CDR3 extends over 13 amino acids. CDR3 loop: CASTYSGGYGYTF. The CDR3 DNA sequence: TGTGCCAGCACCTATTCTGGGGGCTATGGCTACACCTTC.

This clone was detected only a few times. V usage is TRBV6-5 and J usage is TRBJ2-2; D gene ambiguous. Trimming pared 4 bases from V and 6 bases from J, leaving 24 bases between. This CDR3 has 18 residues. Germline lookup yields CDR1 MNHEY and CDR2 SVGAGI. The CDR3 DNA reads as TGTGCCAGCAGTTTAGGGCTCGGTCTTCTCAGAATATCCGGGGAGCTGTTTTTT. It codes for CASSLGLGLLRISGELFF.

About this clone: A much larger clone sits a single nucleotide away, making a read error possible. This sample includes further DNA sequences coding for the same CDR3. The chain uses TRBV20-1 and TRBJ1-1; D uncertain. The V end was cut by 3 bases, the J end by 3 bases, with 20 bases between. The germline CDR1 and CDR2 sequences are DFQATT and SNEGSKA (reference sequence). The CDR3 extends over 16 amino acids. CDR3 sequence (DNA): TGCAGTGCTAGGGCAAGGGAGGGTTTTCGGGACACTGAAGCTTTCTTT. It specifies CSARAREGFRDTEAFF.

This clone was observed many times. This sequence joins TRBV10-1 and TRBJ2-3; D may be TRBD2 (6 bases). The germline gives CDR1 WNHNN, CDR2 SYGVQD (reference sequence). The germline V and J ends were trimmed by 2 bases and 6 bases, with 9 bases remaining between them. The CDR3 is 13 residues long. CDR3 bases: TGCGCCAGCAGTGAGGGAGGGGAGGATACGCAGTATTTT. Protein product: CASSEGGEDTQYF.

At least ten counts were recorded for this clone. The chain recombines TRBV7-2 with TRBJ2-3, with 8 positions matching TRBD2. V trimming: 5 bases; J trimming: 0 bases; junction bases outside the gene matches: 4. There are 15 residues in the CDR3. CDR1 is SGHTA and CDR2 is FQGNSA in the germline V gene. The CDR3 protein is CASSPSGSSTDTQYF. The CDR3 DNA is TGTGCCAGCAGCCCTAGCGGGTCGAGCACAGATACGCAGTATTTT.

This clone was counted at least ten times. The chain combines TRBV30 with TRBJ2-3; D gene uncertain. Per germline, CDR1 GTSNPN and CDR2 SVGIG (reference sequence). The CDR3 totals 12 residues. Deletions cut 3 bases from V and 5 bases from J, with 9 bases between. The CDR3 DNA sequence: TGTGCCTGGAGGCAGAATCAAGATACGCAGTATTTT. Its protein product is CAWRQNQDTQYF.

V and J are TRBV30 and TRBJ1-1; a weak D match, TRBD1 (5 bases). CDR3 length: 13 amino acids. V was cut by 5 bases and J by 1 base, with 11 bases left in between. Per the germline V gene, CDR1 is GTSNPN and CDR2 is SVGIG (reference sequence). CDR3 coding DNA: TGTGCCTGGGGGGGAGAGACGAACACTGAAGCTTTCTTT. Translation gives CAWGGETNTEAFF.

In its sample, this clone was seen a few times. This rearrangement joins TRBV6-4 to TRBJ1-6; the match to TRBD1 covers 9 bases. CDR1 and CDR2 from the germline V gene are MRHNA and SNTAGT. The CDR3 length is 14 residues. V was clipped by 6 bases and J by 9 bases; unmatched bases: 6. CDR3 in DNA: TGTGCCAGCAGCTACTGGACAGGGGTTTCACCCCTCCACTTT. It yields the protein CASSYWTGVSPLHF.

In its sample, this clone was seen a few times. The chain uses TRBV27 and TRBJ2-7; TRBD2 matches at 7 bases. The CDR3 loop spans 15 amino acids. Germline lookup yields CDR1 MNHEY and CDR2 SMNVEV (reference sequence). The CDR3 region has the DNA TGTGCAAGAAGTTTAAACGGCGGGGGAGAATACGAGCAGTACTTC. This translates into CARSLNGGGEYEQYF.